This record covers a single T cell receptor beta chain. Its specificity is not known. These data originate in a study of T cell responses to AZD1222 COVID-19 vaccine. Some second doses came at about 4 weeks and others at about 12 weeks; these were pooled. Produced via immunoSEQ multiplex PCR; TCRdb's table is partial and in-frame only. Found here are about 140,000 clones, 91% of them singletons; the top ten hold more than 0.9%. Study-level points and caveats: Dominant at 160-218 and 743-854, vaccine-associated CD4 TCRs also spanned spike. Among those given AZD1222, only 6 or 7 were seropositive at baseline. Donors skewed white British and female; clonal diversity was possibly underestimated.

The CDR3 length is 12 residues. Per germline, CDR1 MNHEY and CDR2 SVGAGI. Trimming took 4 bases from V and 3 from J, leaving 4 bases between them. The TCR sequence derives from an adult who received the AZD1222 COVID-19 vaccine. The gene calls are TRBV6-5 and TRBJ1-5, with D unclear. The material was peripheral blood, obtained 28 days after the second AZD1222 dose. The CDR3 region has the DNA TGTGCCAGCAGTTCTTACAATCAGCCCCAGCATTTT. Protein product: CASSSYNQPQHF.